A single T cell receptor beta chain is shown here with its context. Antigen unknown. The sample originates from a study of blood T cells in healthy people across ages. At the level of the study: About one barcoded beta molecule per two T cells was captured by template switching. The study, taken as a whole, reports: PBMCs that were unsorted prevented a conclusive naive versus antigen-experienced comparison. While age rose, TCR beta diversity per million T cells dropped in a roughly linear way.

Every donor provided approximately 9.2 milliliters of peripheral blood. Then a second PCR, running about 6 to 11 cycles, was carried out with a sample-barcoded 5' primer and a J-beta primer mix. In TCRdb, the 5' RACE reads were re-called with MiXCR into one record per CDR3 protein. The sample includes about 320,000 distinct CDR3 sequences, roughly 26% of them seen just once. Trimming removed 5 bases from V and 5 bases from J, with 15 bases in between. Germline assignment: CDR1 SGHAT and CDR2 FQDESV (reference sequence). The CDR3 covers 14 residues. V and J are TRBV11-1 and TRBJ2-5, with D perhaps TRBD2 (5 bases). The source of this sequence is a woman between 65 and 79 years old in good health. Sample: blood. The CDR3 here is CASSRTGFGETQYF. DNA of the CDR3: TGTGCCAGCAGCCGGACGGGGTTTGGGGAGACCCAGTACTTC.